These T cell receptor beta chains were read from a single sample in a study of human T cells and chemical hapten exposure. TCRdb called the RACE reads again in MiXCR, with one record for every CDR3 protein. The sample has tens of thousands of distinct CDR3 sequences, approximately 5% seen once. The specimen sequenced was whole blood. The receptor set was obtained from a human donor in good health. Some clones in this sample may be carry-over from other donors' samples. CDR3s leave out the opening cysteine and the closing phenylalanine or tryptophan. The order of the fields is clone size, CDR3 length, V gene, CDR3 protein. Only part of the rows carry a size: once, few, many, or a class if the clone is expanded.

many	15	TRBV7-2	ASSLIRGDLHTDTQY
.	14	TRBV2	ASSPGLAEGRNIQY
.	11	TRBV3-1	ASSPQRQGEAF
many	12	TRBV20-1	SARGGTATYEQY
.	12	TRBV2	ASSEGTGGYGYT
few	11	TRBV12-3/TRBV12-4	ASSPAGSYGYT
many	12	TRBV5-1	ASALVPTSDTQY
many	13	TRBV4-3	ASSPERKRSDTQY
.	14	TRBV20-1	SARDKLTGMNTEAF
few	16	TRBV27	ASSLGPRVLAGANVLT
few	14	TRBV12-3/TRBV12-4	ASSYGLHPSTDTQY